This is a list of T cell receptor beta chains from one sample in a study of T cells in Graves' hyperthyroidism and ophthalmopathy. In TCRdb, the multiplex PCR reads were re-called with MiXCR into one record per CDR3 protein. The sample contains about 350,000 distinct CDR3 sequences, approximately 15% of which appear only once. The sample comprised blood. The source of these receptors is a woman in her 30s with Graves' hyperthyroidism. CDR3s include the opening cysteine and the closing phenylalanine or tryptophan. A D gene is named only where the DNA matches it firmly. Not all rows give a size; the values are once, few, many and, for expanded clones, a class.

V gene: TRBV19
D gene: TRBD2
J gene: TRBJ2-7
clone size: few
CDR3 length: 15
CDR3 protein: CASSIGTSGIYEQYF
CDR3 DNA: TGTGCCAGTAGTATCGGGACTAGCGGGATCTACGAGCAGTACTTC

V gene: TRBV28
D gene: .
J gene: TRBJ2-5
clone size: many
CDR3 length: 11
CDR3 protein: CASSKQETQYF
CDR3 DNA: TGTGCCAGCAGTAAACAAGAGACCCAGTACTTC

V gene: TRBV28
D gene: TRBD1
J gene: TRBJ2-3
clone size: many
CDR3 length: 14
CDR3 protein: CASRGTAVRDTQYF
CDR3 DNA: TGTGCCAGCAGGGGGACAGCCGTGAGAGATACGCAGTATTTT

V gene: TRBV28
D gene: .
J gene: TRBJ1-3
clone size: many
CDR3 length: 17
CDR3 protein: CASSPPVGAMVGNTIYF
CDR3 DNA: TGTGCCAGCAGTCCCCCCGTTGGTGCGATGGTTGGAAACACCATATATTTT

V gene: TRBV19
D gene: TRBD1
J gene: TRBJ1-2
clone size: many
CDR3 length: 16
CDR3 protein: CASTRSGTGADYGYTF
CDR3 DNA: TGTGCCAGTACCAGATCCGGGACAGGGGCTGACTATGGCTACACCTTC

V gene: TRBV9
D gene: .
J gene: TRBJ2-1
clone size: .
CDR3 length: 15
CDR3 protein: CASSPISSSYNEQFF
CDR3 DNA: TGTGCCAGCAGCCCCATTTCGAGCTCCTACAATGAGCAGTTCTTC

V gene: TRBV7-6
D gene: .
J gene: TRBJ2-7
clone size: few
CDR3 length: 14
CDR3 protein: CASSPQQRNSEQYF
CDR3 DNA: TGTGCCAGCAGCCCCCAGCAGAGGAATAGCGAGCAGTACTTC

V gene: TRBV20-1
D gene: .
J gene: TRBJ2-7
clone size: many
CDR3 length: 12
CDR3 protein: CSALQGGDEQYF
CDR3 DNA: TGCAGTGCCCTACAGGGGGGGGACGAGCAGTACTTC

V gene: TRBV29-1
D gene: TRBD2
J gene: TRBJ2-1
clone size: many
CDR3 length: 19
CDR3 protein: CSVRGVWGLAGATAPEQFF
CDR3 DNA: TGCAGCGTGAGAGGAGTTTGGGGACTAGCGGGAGCCACGGCCCCTGAGCAGTTCTTC

V gene: TRBV28
D gene: TRBD1
J gene: TRBJ1-5
clone size: many
CDR3 length: 13
CDR3 protein: CASSDLRQGGQHF
CDR3 DNA: TGTGCCAGCAGCGATCTACGACAGGGAGGCCAGCATTTT

V gene: TRBV3-1
D gene: TRBD2
J gene: TRBJ2-3
clone size: .
CDR3 length: 15
CDR3 protein: CASSQSGTGADTQYF
CDR3 DNA: TGTGCCAGCAGCCAAAGCGGGACGGGCGCAGATACGCAGTATTTT

V gene: TRBV20-1
D gene: TRBD2
J gene: TRBJ2-7
clone size: .
CDR3 length: 13
CDR3 protein: CSARILAGREQYF
CDR3 DNA: TGCAGTGCTAGAATCCTAGCGGGACGGGAGCAGTACTTC

V gene: TRBV5-6
D gene: .
J gene: TRBJ1-4
clone size: .
CDR3 length: 16
CDR3 protein: CASSLAREWPDEKLFF
CDR3 DNA: TGTGCCAGCAGCTTGGCGCGGGAATGGCCAGATGAAAAACTGTTTTTT

V gene: TRBV6-1
D gene: .
J gene: TRBJ2-5
clone size: .
CDR3 length: 14
CDR3 protein: CASSGGMAQETQYF
CDR3 DNA: TGTGCCAGCAGTGGGGGTATGGCCCAAGAGACCCAGTACTTC

V gene: TRBV27
D gene: .
J gene: TRBJ2-6
clone size: .
CDR3 length: 14
CDR3 protein: CASSLKPGANVLTF
CDR3 DNA: TGTGCCAGCAGTTTAAAACCCGGGGCCAACGTCCTGACTTTC

V gene: TRBV5-1
D gene: .
J gene: TRBJ2-5
clone size: .
CDR3 length: 14
CDR3 protein: CASSPTELQEAQYF
CDR3 DNA: TGCGCCAGCAGCCCGACAGAGCTCCAAGAGGCCCAGTACTTC

V gene: TRBV5-1
D gene: .
J gene: TRBJ2-1
clone size: many
CDR3 length: 15
CDR3 protein: CASSPRGRGGGEQFF
CDR3 DNA: TGCGCCAGCAGCCCCCGGGGTAGGGGAGGAGGTGAGCAGTTCTTC

V gene: TRBV18
D gene: .
J gene: TRBJ2-3
clone size: .
CDR3 length: 14
CDR3 protein: CASSPSTVTDTQYF
CDR3 DNA: TGTGCCAGCTCACCAAGTACTGTCACAGATACGCAGTATTTT

V gene: TRBV30
D gene: .
J gene: TRBJ2-5
clone size: .
CDR3 length: 11
CDR3 protein: CAWNRDGTQYF
CDR3 DNA: TGTGCCTGGAACCGGGACGGGACCCAGTACTTC

V gene: TRBV7-2
D gene: TRBD2
J gene: TRBJ2-3
clone size: many
CDR3 length: 17
CDR3 protein: CASSLVVGLAVTDTQYF
CDR3 DNA: TGTGCCAGCAGCTTAGTGGTAGGACTAGCGGTCACAGATACGCAGTATTTT

V gene: TRBV12-3/TRBV12-4
D gene: .
J gene: TRBJ1-4
clone size: few
CDR3 length: 14
CDR3 protein: CASSPGTTNEKLFF
CDR3 DNA: TGTGCCAGCTCGCCAGGGACAACTAATGAAAAACTGTTTTTT

V gene: TRBV7-3
D gene: .
J gene: TRBJ2-5
clone size: .
CDR3 length: 15
CDR3 protein: CASSFIGGDQETQYF
CDR3 DNA: TGTGCCAGCAGCTTTATTGGGGGAGACCAAGAGACCCAGTACTTC

V gene: TRBV6-2/TRBV6-3
D gene: TRBD2
J gene: TRBJ2-7
clone size: many
CDR3 length: 14
CDR3 protein: CASSLAGVAYEQYF
CDR3 DNA: TGTGCCAGCTCATTAGCGGGAGTAGCCTACGAGCAGTACTTC

V gene: TRBV7-2
D gene: TRBD2
J gene: TRBJ2-2
clone size: many
CDR3 length: 17
CDR3 protein: CASSSITSGSSTGELFF
CDR3 DNA: TGTGCCAGCAGCTCCATCACTAGCGGGAGCAGTACCGGGGAGCTGTTTTTT

V gene: TRBV24-1
D gene: .
J gene: TRBJ1-2
clone size: .
CDR3 length: 13
CDR3 protein: CATRDRPNYGYTF
CDR3 DNA: TGTGCCACCAGAGACAGACCCAACTATGGCTACACCTTC

V gene: TRBV12-3/TRBV12-4
D gene: .
J gene: TRBJ1-1
clone size: many
CDR3 length: 13
CDR3 protein: CASSLQRGTEAFF
CDR3 DNA: TGTGCCAGCAGTTTACAGAGGGGCACTGAAGCTTTCTTT

V gene: TRBV5-6
D gene: TRBD2
J gene: TRBJ2-1
clone size: .
CDR3 length: 16
CDR3 protein: CASGLFMTSGSYEQFF
CDR3 DNA: TGTGCCAGCGGCCTCTTCATGACTAGCGGGAGCTATGAGCAGTTCTTC

V gene: TRBV28
D gene: .
J gene: TRBJ1-3
clone size: .
CDR3 length: 14
CDR3 protein: CASSNPGAGNTIYF
CDR3 DNA: TGTGCCAGCAGCAATCCAGGCGCTGGAAACACCATATATTTT

V gene: TRBV6-1
D gene: .
J gene: TRBJ1-1
clone size: many
CDR3 length: 14
CDR3 protein: CASTAQGRNTEAFF
CDR3 DNA: TGTGCCAGCACCGCCCAGGGGAGGAACACTGAAGCTTTCTTT

V gene: TRBV7-6
D gene: .
J gene: TRBJ1-2
clone size: many
CDR3 length: 13
CDR3 protein: CASSSELGGVYTF
CDR3 DNA: TGTGCCAGCAGCTCGGAGCTGGGGGGCGTCTACACCTTC

V gene: TRBV5-1
D gene: TRBD1
J gene: TRBJ1-2
clone size: .
CDR3 length: 16
CDR3 protein: CASKGGGGQGRLGYTF
CDR3 DNA: TGCGCCAGCAAAGGGGGGGGCGGACAGGGCCGCCTTGGCTACACCTTC

V gene: TRBV7-9
D gene: .
J gene: TRBJ2-1
clone size: .
CDR3 length: 18
CDR3 protein: CASSLTGGATSSYNEQFF
CDR3 DNA: TGTGCCAGCAGCTTAACAGGAGGGGCCACGAGCTCCTACAATGAGCAGTTCTTC

V gene: TRBV5-1
D gene: TRBD2
J gene: TRBJ2-3
clone size: few
CDR3 length: 16
CDR3 protein: CASSNTGTSSADTQYF
CDR3 DNA: TGCGCCAGCAGCAATACCGGGACTAGCAGCGCAGATACGCAGTATTTT

V gene: TRBV6-1
D gene: .
J gene: TRBJ1-2
clone size: many
CDR3 length: 12
CDR3 protein: CASKKVNYGYTF
CDR3 DNA: TGTGCCAGCAAAAAAGTGAACTATGGCTACACCTTC

V gene: TRBV28
D gene: .
J gene: TRBJ1-5
clone size: many
CDR3 length: 15
CDR3 protein: CASSKSRGAFRPQHF
CDR3 DNA: TGTGCCAGCAGTAAATCCCGTGGGGCTTTTAGGCCCCAGCATTTT

V gene: TRBV7-9
D gene: TRBD2
J gene: TRBJ2-3
clone size: .
CDR3 length: 17
CDR3 protein: CASSLAVGGTSVDTQYF
CDR3 DNA: TGTGCCAGCAGCTTAGCGGTTGGAGGGACTAGCGTGGATACGCAGTATTTT